This T cell receptor beta chain is from a study of T cell responses to AZD1222 COVID-19 vaccine. Overall study results and limits: The donors showed a predominance of white British ancestry and of females, with possible underestimation of clonal diversity. Spike-wide coverage was observed for vaccine-associated CD4 TCRs, with dominant responses at 160-218 and 743-854.

Measured with immunoSEQ multiplex PCR; TCRdb has only the in-frame clones, and not every one. The data contain some 150,000 clones, roughly 92% of them seen just once; the ten biggest clones take up approximately 4.9%. This CDR3 has 14 amino acids. CDR1 is MNHNY, CDR2 SVGAGI, per germline (reference sequence). The V end was cut by 6 bases, the J end by 0 bases, with 9 bases between. About this clone: Its target is unknown.

The chain couples TRBV6-6 to TRBJ2-1; weak D call: TRBD2 (5 bases). The sequencing here drew on peripheral blood, taken on day 0 of AZD1222 vaccination. The source of this sequence is an adult in good health. CDR3 region: CASRTSGSYNEQFF. DNA for the CDR3: TGTGCCAGCAGGACAAGCGGCTCCTACAATGAGCAGTTCTTC.